The 16 T cell receptor beta chains below come from one sample, sequenced in a study of regulatory T cells in long-lasting Graves disease. Time point in this sample: persistent/refractory GD, antithyroid drugs over 5 years with positive TRAb. The TCR library was prepared using RNA isolated from PBMCs. Through Arm-PCR of CDR3 regions and iRepertoire HTBI primers, TCR beta libraries were built. TCRdb re-called the multiplex PCR reads through MiXCR, storing one row per CDR3 protein. The sample has almost 350,000 distinct CDR3 sequences, about 19% seen once. Material: peripheral blood mononuclear cells (PBMCs), obtained when the disease was refractory, from a patient treated with antithyroid drugs. The receptor set was obtained from a female donor with Graves disease.

A few counts support this clonotype. The CDR3 loop is CASSPPLHF. CDR3 nucleotide sequence: TGTGCCAGCAGTCCTCCCCTCCACTTT. The chain recombines TRBV6-1 with TRBJ1-6; no firm D call. This CDR3 has 9 amino acids. Trimming removed 5 bases at V and 13 bases at J, with 3 bases between. CDR1 and CDR2 (germline): MNHNS, SASEGT.

The genes are TRBV18 and TRBJ1-1, with TRBD1 matching over 8 bases. This CDR3 has 15 amino acids. J lost 1 base, V lost 3 bases, and 4 bases had no gene match. Germline V CDR1 and CDR2: KGHSH, LQKENI. The CDR3 protein is CASSPQGARNTEAFF. CDR3 nucleotide sequence: TGTGCCAGCTCACCCCAGGGGGCGCGGAACACTGAAGCTTTCTTT.

About this clonotype itself: A much larger clone lies one base from this, so it may be a read error. Here the CDR3 DNA reads TGTACCAGCAGCGCCCCCGAGGGGGGGACCCAGTACTTC. It yields the protein CTSSAPEGGTQYF. The V gene is TRBV9, the J gene TRBJ2-5; either TRBD1 or TRBD2 may supply D (6 bases each). The CDR3 has 13 residues. CDR1 and CDR2 (germline): SGDLS, YYNGEE.

This clonotype appeared many times. The genes are TRBV12-3 or TRBV12-4 and TRBJ1-2; 8 bases line up with TRBD1. The CDR3 consists of 13 residues. Trimming cost V 8 bases and J 6 bases; bases outside gene matches: 8. Here the CDR3 reads CASRRAGGHGYTF. For the CDR3, the DNA is TGTGCCAGCCGACGGGCAGGGGGCCATGGCTACACCTTC.

The chain uses TRBV4-3 and TRBJ2-7; perhaps TRBD1 as D (5 bases). V lost 0 bases and J 3 bases, leaving 6 bases between the germline ends. CDR3 length: 13 amino acids. Germline assignment: CDR1 LGHNA and CDR2 YSLEER. The CDR3 here is CASSQEQGYEQYF. The CDR3 region has the DNA TGCGCCAGCAGCCAAGAGCAGGGCTACGAGCAGTACTTC.

As to this clonotype: Being one base from a much bigger clone, this may be a read error. The chain couples TRBV27 to TRBJ1-2; 7 nucleotides line up with TRBD1. This CDR3 spans 18 amino acids. Germline V gene sequence: CDR1 MNHEY, CDR2 SMNVEV (reference sequence). The junction had 17 bases not matched to a gene; V was cut back by 4 bases and J by 3 bases. CDR3 residues: CASSSTGTELLPDYGYTF. Here the CDR3 DNA reads TGTGCCAGCAGTTCAACTGGGACAGAACTACTTCCCGACTATGGCTACACCTTC.

V usage is TRBV19 and J usage is TRBJ1-5, with 9 bases identical to TRBD1. The CDR3 covers 17 residues. The germline gives CDR1 LNHDA, CDR2 SQIVND (reference sequence). The V segment lost 1 base and the J segment 9 bases; nucleotides outside the gene matches: 13. CDR3 nucleotides: TGTGCCAGTAGTATAGGGGGACAGGGAAGGCGGTTTGGGCCCCAGCATTTT. Its protein product is CASSIGGQGRRFGPQHF.

This clonotype was seen once. The CDR3 ends on some other residue instead of the conserved phenylalanine or tryptophan, so this is likely a read error. The chain is built from TRBV2 and TRBJ2-2; no clear D gene. From germline, CDR1 is SNHLY and CDR2 FYNNEI. The V and J ends lost 7 bases and 3 bases respectively, with 9 bases between them. This CDR3 is 13 amino acids long. As DNA, the CDR3 is TGTGCCAGCATATCCGGAGACACCGGGGAGCTGTTTTCT. This codes for CASISGDTGELFS.

There are a few counts of this clonotype. The chain couples TRBV14 to TRBJ2-7, with TRBD1 matching over 7 bases. The trim removed 4 bases at V and 2 bases at J, leaving 8 bases unmatched. This CDR3 comprises 15 residues. The V gene's germline CDR1 is SGHDN and CDR2 FVKESK. CDR3 DNA: TGTGCCAGCAGCCTCGCGCTGGGACAGACCTACGAGCAGTACTTC. Translation gives CASSLALGQTYEQYF.

This clonotype has a count of ten or more. V usage is TRBV28 and J usage is TRBJ2-2; TRBD1 aligns across 9 bases. The CDR3 has 15 amino acids. Germline-derived CDR1 and CDR2 are MDHEN and SYDVKM. V dropped 6 bases and J dropped 3; count of bases not matched to a gene: 5. The CDR3 region is CASSTGDRDTGELFF. CDR3 DNA sequence: TGTGCCAGCAGCACAGGGGACAGGGACACCGGGGAGCTGTTTTTT.

In this sample, this clonotype turned up a few times. The chain links TRBV6-2 or TRBV6-3 to TRBJ2-7; 10 nucleotides line up with TRBD2. Germline lookup yields CDR1 MNHEY and CDR2 SVGEGT. The CDR3 covers 15 residues. The trim removed 6 bases at V and 4 bases at J, leaving 9 bases unmatched. The CDR3 loop reads CASSPEREGLYEQYF. The CDR3 nucleotides read TGTGCCAGCAGCCCCGAGCGGGAGGGCCTGTACGAGCAGTACTTC.

V is TRBV18 and J is TRBJ2-2; 8 nucleotides match TRBD2. The length of the CDR3 is 16 residues. J was trimmed by 0 bases and V by 2 bases; bases with no gene match: 2. In germline, CDR1 is KGHSH, CDR2 LQKENI. The CDR3 DNA sequence: TGTGCCAGCTCACCAAGCGGGGGCACGAACACCGGGGAGCTGTTTTTT. This translates into CASSPSGGTNTGELFF.

This chain joins TRBV4-3 and TRBJ1-6, with 7 bases that match TRBD1. Trimming removed 4 bases from V and 6 bases from J; junction bases left unmatched: 6. Germline assignment: CDR1 LGHNA and CDR2 YSLEER. The CDR3 is made up of 15 amino acids. The CDR3 DNA is TGCGCCAGCAGCCCGGACAGGATAACTAATTCACCCCTCCACTTT. Its protein product is CASSPDRITNSPLHF.

This clonotype occurred many times. The chain uses TRBV2 and TRBJ2-7; a possible D gene is TRBD1 (6 bases). CDR3 length equals 12 residues. V was clipped by 8 bases and J by 2 bases, with 10 bases between them. Germline CDR1 reads SNHLY; CDR2 reads FYNNEI. CDR3 DNA sequence: TGTGCCAGCGGGGACACGGCCTACGAGCAGTACTTC. This encodes CASGDTAYEQYF. Based on the CDR3 plus reference TRBV2 and TRBJ2-7, the full variable domain is EPEVTQTPSHQVTQMGQEVILRCVPISNHLYFYWYRQILGQKVEFLVSFYNNEISEKSEIFDDQFSVERPDGSNFTLKIRSTKLEDSAMYFCASGDTAYEQYFGPGTRLTVT.

This clonotype was observed a handful of times. The rearrangement links TRBV20-1 to TRBJ2-7; maybe TRBD2 (6 bases). The CDR3 covers 15 residues. The ends were cut back, 4 bases at V and 5 bases at J, with 21 bases in the middle. CDR1 and CDR2 from the germline V gene are DFQATT and SNEGSKA (reference sequence). The CDR3 is CSANRISGERNEQYF. The CDR3 coding sequence is TGCAGTGCTAACAGAATTAGCGGAGAACGCAACGAGCAGTACTTC.

V usage is TRBV5-4 and J usage is TRBJ1-1; 9 bases are shared with TRBD1. The germline V gene has CDR1 SGHNT and CDR2 YYREEE (reference sequence). Trimming cost V 4 bases and J 4 bases; bases outside gene matches: 8. This CDR3 region has 15 residues. CDR3 in amino acids: CASSPGGTGLTEAFF. The CDR3 nucleotides are TGTGCCAGCAGCCCGGGCGGGACAGGGCTCACTGAAGCTTTCTTT.